The 29 T cell receptor beta chains reported below all come from one sample, sequenced in a study of T cell responses to AZD1222 COVID-19 vaccine (dated by TCRdb to the early 2020s). Sample time point, as interpreted from the label and publication: baseline before first vaccination. Library creation used the immunoSEQ multiplex PCR assay. The source is immuneACCESS, and TCRdb retained only in-frame sequences with V and J called. Part of the clones is not carried over; for the studies checked, unresolved V genes explain less than half of this, and the remainder is unexplained. The table for this sample lists about 120,000 clones; over 75% of them were counted only once. The ten largest clones add up to over 8% of the sample. The sequencing used peripheral blood, collected on day 0 of AZD1222 vaccination. Receptor source: an adult in good health.

The chain is built from TRBV11-3 and TRBJ1-4; a possible D gene is TRBD1 (6 bases). Trimming took 6 bases from V and 6 from J, leaving 17 bases between them. This CDR3 has 15 amino acids. Germline V lookup: CDR1 SGHNT, CDR2 YENEEA. CDR3 in amino acids: CASSPFGGSDEKLFF. CDR3 DNA sequence: TGTGCCAGCAGTCCCTTCGGGGGCTCAGATGAAAAACTGTTTTTT.

The rearrangement uses TRBV6-6 and TRBJ2-1, with D tentatively TRBD1 or TRBD2 (6 bases each). V lost 5 bases to trimming and J lost 0 bases, with 17 bases between them. Germline lookup yields CDR1 MNHNY and CDR2 SVGAGI (reference sequence). The CDR3 is 17 residues long. The CDR3: CASSPWRDTGSYNEQFF. For the CDR3, the DNA is TGTGCCAGCAGTCCCTGGCGGGACACTGGCTCCTACAATGAGCAGTTCTTC.

The genes are TRBV2 and TRBJ1-1, with TRBD1 as a possible D gene (5 bases). The CDR3 covers 14 residues. V was pared by 4 bases and J by 0 bases, with 9 bases between. Germline values: CDR1 SNHLY, CDR2 FYNNEI. CDR3 residues: CASSGSTVNTEAFF. The CDR3 DNA sequence: TGTGCCAGCAGTGGATCGACAGTGAACACTGAAGCTTTCTTT.

The rearrangement joins TRBV10-3 to TRBJ2-6; perhaps TRBD1 as D (6 bases). V was pared by 6 bases and J by 0 bases, with 12 bases between. The CDR3 has 16 residues. Germline-derived CDR1 and CDR2 are ENHRY and SYGVKD. CDR3 loop: CAISRDTLSGANVLTF. The CDR3 coding sequence is TGTGCCATCAGCCGGGACACCCTCTCTGGGGCCAACGTCCTGACTTTC.

This clone was observed a few times. This chain connects TRBV29-1 to TRBJ2-3; 8 nucleotides match TRBD1. CDR1 and CDR2 from the germline V gene are SQVTM and ANQGSEA. V shed 4 bases and J 1 base; nucleotides not matched to a gene: 13. This CDR3 comprises 17 residues. This CDR3 is CSVGGWGDRGRTDTQYF. CDR3 in DNA: TGCAGCGTTGGGGGATGGGGAGACAGGGGCCGCACAGATACGCAGTATTTT.

The J gene is TRBJ1-2, the V gene TRBV13, with a possible D match to TRBD1 (6 bases). Germline CDR1 and CDR2: PRHDT and FYEKMQ (reference sequence). The V end was cut by 3 bases, the J end by 0 bases, with 11 bases between. CDR3 length equals 15 residues. The CDR3 sequence: CASSFPQGSNYGYTF. In DNA, the CDR3 is TGTGCCAGCAGCTTCCCCCAGGGGTCTAACTATGGCTACACCTTC.

CDR3 sequence: CASSLEGSGAFYTEAFF. DNA for the CDR3: TGTGCCAGCAGCTTAGAAGGGAGTGGGGCCTTCTACACTGAAGCTTTCTTT. This sequence joins TRBV7-2 and TRBJ1-1, with D maybe TRBD1 (5 bases). This CDR3 spans 17 amino acids. Trimming cost V 1 base and J 3 bases, with 18 bases left between them. Germline values: CDR1 SGHTA, CDR2 FQGNSA.

The count of this clone is one. The chain carries TRBV18 and TRBJ1-6; D not certain. The germline V gene has CDR1 KGHSH and CDR2 LQKENI. The CDR3 totals 16 residues. Trimming stripped 1 base from V and 7 bases from J, with 14 bases between. CDR3 sequence (DNA): TGTGCCAGCTCACCACTTCGGGATTCGGGGAATTCACCCCTCCACTTT. This sequence encodes CASSPLRDSGNSPLHF.

This chain joins TRBV5-4 and TRBJ1-5, with TRBD1 identical over 7 bases. The trim removed 4 bases at V and 1 base at J, leaving 2 bases unmatched. The germline V gene has CDR1 SGHNT and CDR2 YYREEE (reference sequence). This CDR3 has 14 amino acids. As DNA, the CDR3 is TGTGCCAGCAGCCAGACAGGGAGCAATCAGCCCCAGCATTTT. Amino acids: CASSQTGSNQPQHF.

The chain combines TRBV28 with TRBJ1-5; 9 nucleotides match TRBD1. Germline values: CDR1 MDHEN, CDR2 SYDVKM. This CDR3 is built from 14 residues. Losses at the gene ends were 6 bases for V and 8 bases for J; bases not matched to a gene: 8. In DNA form, the CDR3 reads TGTGCCAGCAGCACAGGGGGCGAAGGGGAGCCCCAGCATTTT. This sequence encodes CASSTGGEGEPQHF.

The rearrangement uses TRBV19 and TRBJ1-5, with 10 nucleotides matching TRBD1. The CDR3 spans 17 residues. CDR1 and CDR2 from the germline V gene are LNHDA and SQIVND (reference sequence). The ends lost 5 bases at V and 6 bases at J; junction bases unmatched: 13. This CDR3 is CASSPRPGTGAGQPQHF. The DNA of the CDR3 is TGTGCCAGTAGTCCACGTCCCGGGACAGGGGCGGGTCAGCCCCAGCATTTT.

The chain recombines TRBV7-2 with TRBJ2-1; 8 positions match TRBD2. This CDR3 spans 13 amino acids. Germline assignment: CDR1 SGHTA and CDR2 FQGNSA. J was trimmed by 12 bases and V by 4 bases; bases with no gene match: 8. The CDR3 DNA sequence: TGTGCCAGCAGCTCATACACTAGCGGATCGCAGTTCTTC. It yields the protein CASSSYTSGSQFF.

The rearrangement links TRBV11-2 to TRBJ1-4, with D unclear. The CDR3 is made up of 14 amino acids. CDR1 and CDR2 from the germline V gene are SGHAT and FQNNGV. Trimming took 5 bases from V and 6 from J, leaving 13 bases between them. The CDR3 nucleotides read TGTGCCAGCAGCCCTACCCCCGCGGATGAAAAACTGTTTTTT. As protein: CASSPTPADEKLFF.

This chain uses TRBV5-1 with TRBJ1-2; TRBD1 matches at 7 bases. The CDR3 has 15 residues. Trimming removed 4 bases from V and 4 bases from J; junction bases left unmatched: 10. Germline V lookup: CDR1 SGHRS, CDR2 YFSETQ. CDR3 loop: CASSPSGTDGYGYTF. CDR3 DNA: TGCGCCAGCAGCCCCTCCGGGACAGACGGCTATGGCTACACCTTC.

V usage is TRBV7-2 and J usage is TRBJ2-7, with TRBD2 matching over 14 bases. The germline V gene has CDR1 SGHTA and CDR2 FQGNSA. The CDR3 covers 15 residues. V lost 6 bases and J lost 6; bases outside the gene matches: 7. The CDR3 DNA reads TGTGCCAGCAGAAGAGCCGGGACTAGCGGGAGCGAGCAGTACTTC. Amino acid sequence: CASRRAGTSGSEQYF.

The J gene is TRBJ1-5, the V gene TRBV7-9; no firm D call. Per germline, CDR1 SEHNR and CDR2 FQNEAQ (reference sequence). Trimming removed 6 bases at V and 2 bases at J, with 23 bases between. The CDR3 has 18 residues. In nucleotides, the CDR3 is TGTGCCAGCAGGGAAACGCATTTCCTCGTGGAGGGCAATCAGCCCCAGCATTTT. Translating gives CASRETHFLVEGNQPQHF. Full variable domain (outside the CDR3, taken from reference TRBV7-9 and TRBJ1-5): DTGVSQNPRHKITKRGQNVTFRCDPISEHNRLYWYRQTLGQGPEFLTYFQNEAQLEKSRLLSDRFSAERPKGSFSTLEIQRTEQGDSAMYLCASRETHFLVEGNQPQHFGDGTRLSIL.

The chain uses TRBV13 and TRBJ2-2; 8 bases are a match to TRBD2. Trimming cost V 4 bases and J 5 bases; bases outside gene matches: 6. The CDR3 extends over 15 amino acids. The germline V gene encodes CDR1 PRHDT and CDR2 FYEKMQ (reference sequence). CDR3 loop: CASSYGGEATGELFF. For the CDR3, the DNA is TGTGCCAGCAGCTACGGGGGGGAAGCGACCGGGGAGCTGTTTTTT.

CDR3 sequence: CASSSDRAITF. CDR3 DNA: TGTGCCAGCTCATCGGACAGGGCGATCACCTTC. The chain couples TRBV18 to TRBJ1-2; 8 bases are a match to TRBD1. CDR1 KGHSH and CDR2 LQKENI come from the germline V gene. The CDR3 spans 11 residues. V dropped 5 bases and J dropped 13; count of bases not matched to a gene: 6.

The chain uses TRBV7-2 and TRBJ2-7; D assignment may be TRBD1 or TRBD2 (5 bases each). The CDR3 spans 12 residues. Germline assignment: CDR1 SGHTA and CDR2 FQGNSA. The V end was cut by 2 bases, the J end by 9 bases, with 11 bases between. The CDR3 nucleotides read TGTGCCAGCAGCTTATTTGGGGGTCCGCAGTACTTC. Protein: CASSLFGGPQYF.

The chain combines TRBV15 with TRBJ2-1; 11 nucleotides line up with TRBD1. V gave up 1 base and J gave up 5 bases; unmatched junction bases: 1. CDR3 size: 15 residues. Germline V gene sequence: CDR1 LNHNV, CDR2 YYDKDF (reference sequence). This CDR3 is CATSRAGQGDNEQFF. The CDR3 DNA reads as TGTGCCACCAGCAGAGCGGGACAGGGGGACAATGAGCAGTTCTTC.

J is TRBJ2-2 and V is TRBV2; 9 nucleotides line up with TRBD2. The J segment lost 5 bases and the V segment lost 1 base, leaving 2 bases of the junction unmatched. CDR1 SNHLY and CDR2 FYNNEI come from the germline V gene. This CDR3 has 15 residues. Written as DNA, the CDR3 is TGTGCCAGCAGTGAAGGCGGGAGGGAGACCGGGGAGCTGTTTTTT. This encodes CASSEGGRETGELFF.

The chain couples TRBV11-3 to TRBJ2-7; perhaps TRBD1 as D (5 bases). Per the germline V gene, CDR1 is SGHNT and CDR2 is YENEEA. This CDR3 spans 14 amino acids. Trimming removed 1 base at V and 1 base at J, with 8 bases between. The CDR3 DNA reads TGTGCCAGCAGCTTAGGGGGCACTTCCTACGAGCAGTACTTC. Translating gives CASSLGGTSYEQYF.

Concerning this clone itself: This sample also contains other DNA sequences that code for the same CDR3. The V call is TRBV11-2, the J call TRBJ2-7; TRBD2 is a possible D gene (6 bases). CDR3 length equals 15 residues. V lost 1 base and J lost 1, with 11 bases in between. Germline CDR1 reads SGHAT; CDR2 reads FQNNGV. The CDR3 protein is CASSLGSGRSYEQYF. DNA of the CDR3: TGTGCCAGCAGCTTAGGTAGCGGAAGGTCCTACGAGCAGTACTTC.

V is TRBV7-2 and J is TRBJ2-1; 9 nucleotides align to TRBD2. Germline trimming cut 5 bases from V and 0 bases from J; bases unmatched to any gene: 8. CDR1 is SGHTA and CDR2 is FQGNSA in the germline V gene. The CDR3 has 17 residues. In DNA form, the CDR3 reads TGTGCCAGCAGCATCCCAGGACTAGCGATCTCCTACAATGAGCAGTTCTTC. Its protein is CASSIPGLAISYNEQFF.

This chain connects TRBV29-1 to TRBJ2-7, with 8 bases lining up with TRBD1. Germline CDR1 reads SQVTM; CDR2 reads ANQGSEA. V lost 2 bases and J lost 0; bases outside the gene matches: 6. The CDR3 extends over 15 amino acids. CDR3 loop: CSVEQAGGASYEQYF. As DNA, the CDR3 is TGCAGCGTTGAACAGGCAGGGGGCGCCTCCTACGAGCAGTACTTC.

The chain uses TRBV7-9 and TRBJ2-7; D not certain. This CDR3 is built from 15 residues. The ends were cut back, 1 base at V and 2 bases at J, with 12 bases in the middle. Germline-derived CDR1 and CDR2 are SEHNR and FQNEAQ (reference sequence). The CDR3 reads CASSLGPASPYEQYF. The CDR3 coding sequence is TGTGCCAGCAGCTTAGGCCCGGCCAGTCCCTACGAGCAGTACTTC. The full variable domain, rest sourced from reference TRBV7-9 and TRBJ2-7, is DTGVSQNPRHKITKRGQNVTFRCDPISEHNRLYWYRQTLGQGPEFLTYFQNEAQLEKSRLLSDRFSAERPKGSFSTLEIQRTEQGDSAMYLCASSLGPASPYEQYFGPGTRLTVT.

The chain employs TRBV5-1 and TRBJ2-3, with unresolved D. This CDR3 is 14 amino acids long. CDR1 and CDR2 from the germline V gene are SGHRS and YFSETQ. Trimming took 4 bases from V and 6 from J, leaving 15 bases between them. CDR3 residues: CASSQDPLPDTQYF. The CDR3 coding sequence is TGCGCCAGCAGCCAGGACCCCCTCCCGGATACGCAGTATTTT.

The chain links TRBV6-5 to TRBJ1-5, with D possibly matching TRBD1 (5 bases). Trimming removed 6 bases from V and 9 bases from J, with 12 bases in between. Germline values: CDR1 MNHEY, CDR2 SVGAGI. CDR3 length: 12 residues. The CDR3 DNA reads as TGTGCCAGCAGGCGGCGGGGGGGGCCCCAGCATTTT. It specifies CASRRRGGPQHF.

The rearrangement uses TRBV28 and TRBJ1-5; TRBD1 matches at 7 bases. V was pared by 4 bases and J by 8 bases, with 14 bases of the junction left unmatched. This CDR3 is built from 16 residues. CDR1 is MDHEN and CDR2 is SYDVKM in the germline V gene. The CDR3 spells CASSSGTGDLTKPQHF. The CDR3 bases are TGTGCCAGCAGTTCCGGAACAGGGGATCTTACCAAGCCCCAGCATTTT.